The present T cell receptor beta chain was sequenced within a study of a mutant IDH1 vaccine in newly diagnosed glioma. At the level of the study: In some groups vaccination began 4-6 weeks post-radiotherapy; others received it with temozolomide. An approximately 62% male, approximately 38% female split and a mean age of around 41 years characterized treated patients. Those enrolled had earlier been treated with radiotherapy, temozolomide, or both, mostly both.

Germline CDR1 reads SGDLS; CDR2 reads YYNGEE. This CDR3 comprises 18 residues. V lost 1 base to trimming and J lost 2 bases; unmatched junction nucleotides: 9. Time point given: week 47, end of study. In every dose of vaccine, 300 ug of mutant IDH1 20-mer peptide was given alongside topical imiquimod. In its sample, this clone was seen once. What it recognizes is unknown. Libraries were prepared by immunoSEQ multiplex PCR; TCRdb keeps only in-frame clonotypes and omits some of them. In the table there are over 10,000 clones, around three quarters of which are singletons. The gene calls are TRBV9 and TRBJ2-3; TRBD1 aligns across 11 bases. This sequence originates from a woman aged 40 to 50 with glioma. The material was PBMCs, obtained from a glioma patient whose treatment included an IDH1 peptide vaccine. In DNA form, the CDR3 reads TGTGCCAGCAGCGTATGGACAGGGGGCGCGGGAGACACAGATACGCAGTATTTT. It yields the protein CASSVWTGGAGDTDTQYF.